Listed here are 3 T cell receptor beta chains from one sample, sequenced in a study of T cell changes during pregnancy in multiple sclerosis. Clones were sequenced by immunoSEQ multiplex PCR, and TCRdb holds only the in-frame ones, with some missing. This table holds more than 60,000 clones, 91% found once. Here the sequenced sample was CD4+ T cells from peripheral blood mononuclear cells, taken in the third trimester of pregnancy. The receptors here all came from a female donor in good health, enrolled as a control in a pregnancy study.

The genes are TRBV6-6 and TRBJ1-5; 10 positions match TRBD1. CDR1 and CDR2 (germline): MNHNY, SVGAGI (reference sequence). The CDR3 is 16 amino acids. V was pared by 1 base and J by 1 base, with 1 base of the junction left unmatched. CDR3 region: CASSYWDRGSNQPQHF. CDR3 bases: TGTGCCAGCAGTTACTGGGACAGGGGAAGCAATCAGCCCCAGCATTTT.

The genes are TRBV5-1 and TRBJ1-1; 10 bases are a match to TRBD1. Looked up from germline, CDR1 is SGHRS and CDR2 is YFSETQ. V lost 3 bases and J lost 2; bases outside the gene matches: 4. This CDR3 comprises 15 residues. The CDR3, as DNA: TGCGCCAGCAGCTCCCAGACAGGGGGCAACACTGAAGCTTTCTTT. Translation gives CASSSQTGGNTEAFF.

The gene calls are TRBV6-5 and TRBJ1-6, with 9 bases identical to TRBD1. V lost 6 bases and J lost 6; bases outside the gene matches: 6. CDR3 size: 15 residues. Germline V gene sequence: CDR1 MNHEY, CDR2 SVGAGI. In DNA form, the CDR3 reads TGTGCCAGCAGAGCCAAGACAGGGGGTAATTCACCCCTCCACTTT. It yields the protein CASRAKTGGNSPLHF.